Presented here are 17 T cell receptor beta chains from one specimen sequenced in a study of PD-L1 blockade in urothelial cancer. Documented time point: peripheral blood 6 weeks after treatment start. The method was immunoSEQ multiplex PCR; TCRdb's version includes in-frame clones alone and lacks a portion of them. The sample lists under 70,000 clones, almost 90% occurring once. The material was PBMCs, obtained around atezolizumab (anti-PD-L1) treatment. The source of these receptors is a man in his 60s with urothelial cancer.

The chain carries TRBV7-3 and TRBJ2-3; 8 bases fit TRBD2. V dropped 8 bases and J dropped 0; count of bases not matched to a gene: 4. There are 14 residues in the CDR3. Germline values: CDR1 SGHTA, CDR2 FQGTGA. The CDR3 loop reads CASARGGSTDTQYF. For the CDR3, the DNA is TGTGCCAGCGCACGGGGGGGTAGCACAGATACGCAGTATTTT.

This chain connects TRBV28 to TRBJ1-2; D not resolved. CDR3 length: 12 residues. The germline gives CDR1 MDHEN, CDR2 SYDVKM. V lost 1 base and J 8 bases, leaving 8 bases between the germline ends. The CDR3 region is CASSLSREGYTF. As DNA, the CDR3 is TGTGCCAGCAGTTTATCCCGGGAGGGCTACACCTTC.

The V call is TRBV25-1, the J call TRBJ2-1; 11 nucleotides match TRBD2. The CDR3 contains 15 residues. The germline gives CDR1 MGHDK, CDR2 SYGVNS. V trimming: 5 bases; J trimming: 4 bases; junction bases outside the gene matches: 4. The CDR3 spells CASSLGLAGYNEQFF. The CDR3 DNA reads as TGTGCCAGCAGTCTTGGACTAGCGGGTTACAATGAGCAGTTCTTC.

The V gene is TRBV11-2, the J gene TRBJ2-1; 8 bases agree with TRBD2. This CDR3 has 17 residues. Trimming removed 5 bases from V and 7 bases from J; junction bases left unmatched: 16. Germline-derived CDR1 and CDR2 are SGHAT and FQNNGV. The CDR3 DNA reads TGTGCCAGCAGCCCCAGTTCTGACGGGAGGGCCTTTAATGAGCAGTTCTTC. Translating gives CASSPSSDGRAFNEQFF.

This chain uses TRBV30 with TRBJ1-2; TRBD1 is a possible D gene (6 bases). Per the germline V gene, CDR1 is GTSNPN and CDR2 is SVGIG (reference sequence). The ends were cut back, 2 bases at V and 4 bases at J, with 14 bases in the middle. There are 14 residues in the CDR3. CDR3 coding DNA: TGTGCCTGGAGTTCTCGGGGGGCGGTCTATGGCTACACCTTC. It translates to CAWSSRGAVYGYTF. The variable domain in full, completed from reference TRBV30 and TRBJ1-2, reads SQTIHQWPATLVQPVGSPLSLECTVEGTSNPNLYWYRQAAGRGLQLLFYSVGIGQISSEVPQNLSASRPQDRQFILSSKKLLLSDSGFYLCAWSSRGAVYGYTFGSGTRLTVV.

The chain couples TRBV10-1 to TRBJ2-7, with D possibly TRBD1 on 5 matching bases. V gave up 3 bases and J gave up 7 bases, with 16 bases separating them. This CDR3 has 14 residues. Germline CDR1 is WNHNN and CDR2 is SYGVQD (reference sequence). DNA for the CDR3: TGCGCCAGCAGTGACTCAGTCAGGGTAGAGGAGCAGTACTTC. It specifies CASSDSVRVEEQYF.

The CDR3 nucleotides are TGTGCCAGTAGTATAGAGGGGAGGGCCCGTGAGCAGTTCTTC. Its translation is CASSIEGRAREQFF. The chain recombines TRBV19 with TRBJ2-1; 7 nucleotides agree with TRBD2. Trimming cost V 0 bases and J 9 bases; bases outside gene matches: 5. Germline V gene sequence: CDR1 LNHDA, CDR2 SQIVND (reference sequence). The CDR3 contains 14 residues. Full variable domain (missing parts from reference TRBV19 and TRBJ2-1): DGGITQSPKYLFRKEGQNVTLSCEQNLNHDAMYWYRQDPGQGLRLIYYSQIVNDFQKGDIAEGYSVSREKKESFPLTVTSAQKNPTAFYLCASSIEGRAREQFFGPGTRLTVL.

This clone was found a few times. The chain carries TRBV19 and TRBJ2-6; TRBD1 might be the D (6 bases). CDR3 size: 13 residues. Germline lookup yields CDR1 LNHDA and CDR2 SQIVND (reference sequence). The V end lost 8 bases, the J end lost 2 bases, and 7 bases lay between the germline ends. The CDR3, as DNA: TGTGCCAGTGGACAGACTGGGGCCAACGTCCTGACTTTC. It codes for CASGQTGANVLTF.

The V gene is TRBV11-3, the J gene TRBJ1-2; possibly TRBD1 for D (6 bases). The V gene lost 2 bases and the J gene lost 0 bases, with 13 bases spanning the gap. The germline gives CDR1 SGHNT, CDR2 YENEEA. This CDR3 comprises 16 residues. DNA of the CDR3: TGTGCCAGCAGCTTATCGCTCAGGGGCGCTAACTATGGCTACACCTTC. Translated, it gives CASSLSLRGANYGYTF.

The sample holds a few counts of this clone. CDR3 region: CASSPSGGGYEQYF. In nucleotides, the CDR3 is TGTGCCAGCAGCCCTTCGGGGGGGGGCTACGAGCAGTACTTC. The gene calls are TRBV7-8 and TRBJ2-7, with TRBD2 matching 8 bases. The V gene end was trimmed by 5 bases and the J gene end by 3 bases; junction bases not matched to a gene: 6. The CDR3 has 14 amino acids. Germline CDR1 reads SGHVS; CDR2 reads FQNEAQ.

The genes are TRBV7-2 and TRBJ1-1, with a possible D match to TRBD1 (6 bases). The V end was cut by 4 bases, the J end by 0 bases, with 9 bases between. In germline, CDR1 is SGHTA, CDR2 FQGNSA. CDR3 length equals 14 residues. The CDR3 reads CASSYGQMNTEAFF. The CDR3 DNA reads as TGTGCCAGCAGCTACGGACAGATGAACACTGAAGCTTTCTTT.

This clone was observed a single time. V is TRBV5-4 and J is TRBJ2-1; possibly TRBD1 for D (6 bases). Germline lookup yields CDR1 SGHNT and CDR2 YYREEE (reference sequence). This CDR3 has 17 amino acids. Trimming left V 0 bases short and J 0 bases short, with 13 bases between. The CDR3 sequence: CASSLGWDMSSYNEQFF. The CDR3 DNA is TGTGCCAGCAGCTTGGGGTGGGACATGAGCTCCTACAATGAGCAGTTCTTC.

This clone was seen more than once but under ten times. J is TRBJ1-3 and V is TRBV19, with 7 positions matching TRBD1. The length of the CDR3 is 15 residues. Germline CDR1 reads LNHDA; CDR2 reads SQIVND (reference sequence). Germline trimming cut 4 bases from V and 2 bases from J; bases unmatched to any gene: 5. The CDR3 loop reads CASSRDREAGNTIYF. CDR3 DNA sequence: TGTGCCAGTAGTAGAGACAGGGAAGCTGGAAACACCATATATTTT.

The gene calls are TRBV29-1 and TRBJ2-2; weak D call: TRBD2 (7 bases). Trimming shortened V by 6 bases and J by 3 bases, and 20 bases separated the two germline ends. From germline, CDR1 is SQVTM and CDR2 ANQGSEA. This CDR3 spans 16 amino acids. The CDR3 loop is CSVDRLGAGDTGELFF. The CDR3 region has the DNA TGCAGCGTGGACCGACTGGGGGCGGGGGACACCGGGGAGCTGTTTTTT.

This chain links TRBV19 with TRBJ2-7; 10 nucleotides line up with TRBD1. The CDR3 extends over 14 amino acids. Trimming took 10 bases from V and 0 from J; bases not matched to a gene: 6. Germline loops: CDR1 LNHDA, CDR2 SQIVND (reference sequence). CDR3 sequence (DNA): TGTGCCACCGGACAGGGGGGACACTCCTACGAGCAGTACTTC. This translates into CATGQGGHSYEQYF.

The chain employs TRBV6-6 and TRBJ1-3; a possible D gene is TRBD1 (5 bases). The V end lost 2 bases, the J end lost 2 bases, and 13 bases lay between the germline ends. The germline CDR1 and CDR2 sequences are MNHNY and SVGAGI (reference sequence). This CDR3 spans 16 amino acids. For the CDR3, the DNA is TGTGCCAGCAGTTACCCGGCAGGGCGGACTGGAAACACCATATATTTT. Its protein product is CASSYPAGRTGNTIYF.

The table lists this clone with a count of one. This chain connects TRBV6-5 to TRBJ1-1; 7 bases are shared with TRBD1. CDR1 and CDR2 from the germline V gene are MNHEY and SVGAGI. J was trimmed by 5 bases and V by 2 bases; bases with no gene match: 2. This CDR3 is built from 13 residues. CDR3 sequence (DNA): TGTGCCAGCAGTTACGACAGGGCAACTGAAGCTTTCTTT. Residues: CASSYDRATEAFF.